This TCR beta chain was sequenced in a study of blood T cell repertoires in COVID-19. On the study more broadly: Sample material is recorded as cDNA or gDNA derived from T cells, B-cell-depleted T cells, or PBMCs.

CDR1 and CDR2 (germline): MNHNY, SVGAGI (reference sequence). The CDR3 loop spans 15 amino acids. The V segment lost 8 bases and the J segment 0 bases; nucleotides outside the gene matches: 9. Only in-frame clones appear in the TCRdb table, and some are missing; sequencing was by immunoSEQ multiplex PCR. The table records around 270,000 clones, 75% to 95% of them present only once. Enrollment of patients from Seattle took place during active infection, with longitudinal follow-up. This TCR came from a person under 35 with COVID-19, enrolled during active disease. The rearrangement uses TRBV6-6 and TRBJ2-7; 8 bases agree with TRBD2. Sequenced: peripheral blood. The DNA for the CDR3 is TGTGCCAGCCATTCCGAGAGCGGGAGCTCCTACGAGCAGTACTTC. Encoded protein: CASHSESGSSYEQYF.